The following is a T cell receptor beta chain sequence with its context. As yet, its antigen is unknown. Subsequent to about 10 days of culture, CD4+ T cells were isolated. This individual tested PCR-positive for SARS-CoV-2 infection between March and December 2020. Everyone in the study got two shots of either the BNT162b2 or mRNA-1273 vaccine. Assay: immunoSEQ multiplex PCR; the TCRdb copy retains only in-frame clones and omits some. The profile shows tens of thousands of clones, approximately 77% of them singletons. The data were obtained in a study of vaccination effects on CD4 cells after COVID-19. On the study more broadly: Sequencing was preceded by expansion of antigen-specific CD4+ T cells with viral peptide pools in the ViraFEST assay. After vaccination, samples were taken early and late from a few convalescent patients. Cultivation was performed at roughly 2 million PBMC per well with roughly 9.2 IU/ml IL-2 and 9 to 10 ug/ml peptides added.

Study-wide results and caveats: Marked clonal contraction of both clone types appeared late after vaccination.

Sequenced here: CD4+ T cells from PBMCs cultured without peptide, sampled after COVID-19 vaccination. The origin of this receptor is a human donor who had a prior SARS-CoV-2 infection.

CDR3 sequence: CASTLALLLAGEQNNEQFF. The DNA of the CDR3 is TGTGCCAGCACCCTCGCCCTCCTACTAGCGGGAGAGCAGAACAATGAGCAGTTCTTC. The rearrangement joins TRBV11-3 to TRBJ2-1, with 11 bases matching TRBD2. Germline values: CDR1 SGHNT, CDR2 YENEEA. The junction had 19 bases not matched to a gene; V was cut back by 7 bases and J by 5 bases. CDR3 size: 19 residues.